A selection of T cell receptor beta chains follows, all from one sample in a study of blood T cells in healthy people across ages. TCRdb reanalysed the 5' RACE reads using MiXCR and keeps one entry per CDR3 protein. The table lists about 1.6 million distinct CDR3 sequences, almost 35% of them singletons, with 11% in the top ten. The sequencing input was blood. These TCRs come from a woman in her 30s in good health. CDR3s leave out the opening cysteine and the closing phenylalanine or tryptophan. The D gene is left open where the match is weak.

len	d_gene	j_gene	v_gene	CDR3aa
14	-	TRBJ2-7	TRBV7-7	ASSPRVGSGNGEQY
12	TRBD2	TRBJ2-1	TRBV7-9	AIASGRVGNEQF
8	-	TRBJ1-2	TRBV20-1	SAHIDWYT
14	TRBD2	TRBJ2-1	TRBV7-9	ASSLVRLAGANEQF
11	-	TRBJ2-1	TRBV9	ASSGTSFEVQF
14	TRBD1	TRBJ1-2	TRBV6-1	ASSEGQGRRGHGYT
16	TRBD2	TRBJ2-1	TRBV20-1	SARLGTSGRTPYNEQF
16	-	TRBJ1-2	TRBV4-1	ASSNLLGTIRGNYGYT
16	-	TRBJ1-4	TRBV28	ACSSPPPATTTNEKRF
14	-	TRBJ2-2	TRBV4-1	ASSHRGSSGSGELF
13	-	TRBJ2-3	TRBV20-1	SARNRDFYTDTQY
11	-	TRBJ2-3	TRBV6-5	ASSYRRTDTPY
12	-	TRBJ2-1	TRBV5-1	ASSFTGQHDEQF
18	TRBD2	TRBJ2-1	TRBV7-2	ASSLVGEGSGAASYNEQF
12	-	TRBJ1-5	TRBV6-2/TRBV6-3	ASSRGQTNQPQH
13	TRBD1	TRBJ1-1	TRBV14	ASSPGTAMNTEAF
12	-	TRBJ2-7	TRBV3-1	ASSPRDTFYEQY
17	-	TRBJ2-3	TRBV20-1	SARAPEVGGLSSTDTQY
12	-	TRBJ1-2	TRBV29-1	SVRGQTGRHGYT
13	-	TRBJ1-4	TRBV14	ASSPSGRNNEKLF
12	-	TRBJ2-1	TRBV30	AWSTGGLGNEQF
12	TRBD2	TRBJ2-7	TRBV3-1	ASSRGGASYEQY
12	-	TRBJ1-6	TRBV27	ASSLSGDNSPLH
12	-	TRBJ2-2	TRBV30	AWSVLAPAGELF
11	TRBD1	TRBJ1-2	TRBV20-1	SAGDSFNYGYT
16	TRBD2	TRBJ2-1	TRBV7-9	ASSLTLAGLANSNEQF
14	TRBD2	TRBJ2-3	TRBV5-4	ASSSGRLAGEDTQY
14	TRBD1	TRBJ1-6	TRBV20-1	SARDPTDRGDSPLH
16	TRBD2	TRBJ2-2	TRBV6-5	ASSYGLAGGPGTGELF
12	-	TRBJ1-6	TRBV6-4	ASSDSIKNSPLH
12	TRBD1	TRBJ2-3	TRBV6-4	ASSRTGEGDTQY
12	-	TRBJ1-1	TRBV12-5	ASGLQGMNTEAF
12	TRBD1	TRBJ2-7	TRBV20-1	SARGDRGFYEQY
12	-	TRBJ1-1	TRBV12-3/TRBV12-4	ASSFKGVGTEAF
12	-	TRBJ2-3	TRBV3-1	ASSQAKRASTQY
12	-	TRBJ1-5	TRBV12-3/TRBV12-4	ASSFVWANQPQH
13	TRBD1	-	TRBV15	ATGRSGTGGYEQY
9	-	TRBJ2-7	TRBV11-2	ASSRDIEQY
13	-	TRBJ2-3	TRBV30	AWTPTRGRADTQY
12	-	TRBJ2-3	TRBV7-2	ASSPRVGPDTQY
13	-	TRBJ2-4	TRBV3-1	ASSHQTLAKNIQY
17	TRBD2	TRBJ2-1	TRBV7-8	ASSLEFSGAGGPLHEQF
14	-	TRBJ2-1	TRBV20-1	SAKYGGPSSYNEQF
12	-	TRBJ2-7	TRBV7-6	ASSELPEADEQY
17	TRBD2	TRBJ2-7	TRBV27	ASSFFFVSGTAKPYEQY
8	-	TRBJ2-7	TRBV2	ASMGHEQY
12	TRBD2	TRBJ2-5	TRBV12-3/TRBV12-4	ASSPSGGGQTQY
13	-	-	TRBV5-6	ASSDYGERAETQY
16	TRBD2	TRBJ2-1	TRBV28	ASSLFQISGSTYNEQF
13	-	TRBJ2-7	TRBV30	AWSVPVLLTYEQY
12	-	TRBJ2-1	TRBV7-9	ASSSQGSYNEQF
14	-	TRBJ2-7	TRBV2	ASSEGVAPSSYEQY
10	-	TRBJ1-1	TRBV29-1	SVYSSNTEAF
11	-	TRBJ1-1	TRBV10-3	AIGGPGGTEAF
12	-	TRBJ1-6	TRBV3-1	ASSHGTENSPLH
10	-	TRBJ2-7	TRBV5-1	ASSLMGHEQY
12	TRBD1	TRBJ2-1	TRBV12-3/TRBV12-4	ASRTRTGSPEQF
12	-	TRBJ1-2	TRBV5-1	ASSLARETYGYT
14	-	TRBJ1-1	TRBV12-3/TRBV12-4	ASNAPSRVLNTEAF
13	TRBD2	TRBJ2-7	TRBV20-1	SASIHREGAYEQY